The T cell receptor (beta chain) under discussion was sequenced for a study of blood T cell repertoires in COVID-19. Turning to the study itself: Samples representing acute and convalescent COVID-19 were sourced from the United States, Italy and Spain.

Germline CDR1 and CDR2: SSHAT and FNYEAQ (reference sequence). V lost 5 bases to trimming and J lost 4 bases; unmatched junction nucleotides: 10. There are 16 residues in the CDR3. In the original processing: Amplification with reference gene primers provided the estimates of nucleated cell counts. Measured with immunoSEQ multiplex PCR; TCRdb has only the in-frame clones, and not every one. The V and J calls and the clone size are those of that table, but D and trimming were determined from the DNA. Seen here are about 210,000 clones, around 80% observed once, and the top ten hold 12%. The chain recombines TRBV7-7 with TRBJ2-3, with 9 bases identical to TRBD2. Sequenced material: peripheral blood. The receptor was derived from a woman in her 40s with acute or convalescent COVID-19. The CDR3 nucleotides are TGTGCCAGCAGCCCTGCCTTGGCGGGGGGGCCAGATACGCAGTATTTT. Its protein is CASSPALAGGPDTQYF.